The T cell receptor (beta chain) described here comes from a study of cytomegalovirus exposure and HLA in healthy donors. Overall study context: An earlier analysis found roughly 110 million unique TCR beta sequences from about 190 million T cells.

The CDR3 has 15 residues. V was pared by 5 bases and J by 7 bases, with 10 bases of the junction left unmatched. The germline gives CDR1 MNHEY, CDR2 SVGAGI. Study-wide results and limits: Cytomegalovirus association was assigned to about 150 TCR beta chains.

There are a few counts of this clone. Its antigen is not identified. With 60 Vbeta and 13 Jbeta primers, the PCR was carried out. The repertoire was sequenced with immunoSEQ multiplex PCR; TCRdb's copy has only in-frame clones and lacks some. Seen here are about 110,000 clones, approximately 70% observed once, and the top ten hold roughly a tenth. Sequencing input: PBMCs. The clonotype was recovered from a man aged 35 to 55 in good health and CMV-seropositive. V and J are TRBV6-5 and TRBJ1-4, with TRBD1 matching 7 bases. Here the CDR3 reads CASSPDRVSGEKLFF. The CDR3 region has the DNA TGTGCCAGCAGTCCCGACAGGGTGTCAGGTGAAAAACTGTTTTTT.